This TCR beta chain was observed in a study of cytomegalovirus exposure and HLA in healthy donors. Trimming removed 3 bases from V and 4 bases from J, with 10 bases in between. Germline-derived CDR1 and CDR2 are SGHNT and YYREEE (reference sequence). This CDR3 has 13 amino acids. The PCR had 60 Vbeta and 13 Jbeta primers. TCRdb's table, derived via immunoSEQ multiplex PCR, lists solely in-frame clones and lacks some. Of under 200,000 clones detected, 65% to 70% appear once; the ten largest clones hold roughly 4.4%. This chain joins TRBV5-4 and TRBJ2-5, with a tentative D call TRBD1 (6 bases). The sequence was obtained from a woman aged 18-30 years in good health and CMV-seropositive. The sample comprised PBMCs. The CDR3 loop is CASSSGTPETQYF. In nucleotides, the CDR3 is TGTGCCAGCAGCTCCGGGACACCAGAGACCCAGTACTTC.